This TCR beta chain was sequenced for a study of blood T cells in healthy people across ages. For the second PCR, which ran for about 6 to 11 cycles, a sample-barcoded 5' primer and a J-beta primer mix were used. In TCRdb, the 5' RACE reads were re-called with MiXCR into one record per CDR3 protein. The sample has roughly 2 million distinct CDR3 sequences; around half are singletons. CDR3 size: 15 residues. The J segment lost 5 bases and the V segment lost 3 bases, leaving 6 bases of the junction unmatched. CDR1 is LGHNA and CDR2 is YNFKEQ in the germline V gene. Whole-study findings and limits: Observed TCR beta diversity showed a strong correlation with the percentage of naive T cells as measured by flow cytometry. From one million sequenced T cells, diversity estimates were lower bounds.

About this clonotype: Its antigen is still unknown.

The rearrangement uses TRBV4-2 and TRBJ2-5; the match to TRBD2 covers 10 bases. The sequence was collected from a woman aged 40 to 55 in good health. The source material was blood. In nucleotides, the CDR3 is TGTGCCAGCAGCCAGGGCCTGACTAGCGGGGAGACCCAGTACTTC. The encoded protein is CASSQGLTSGETQYF.